Following are 10 T cell receptor beta chains from one sample sequenced in a study of T cell repertoires in cytomegalovirus infection. TCRdb re-called the reads through MiXCR, storing one row per CDR3 protein. Of hundreds of thousands of distinct CDR3 sequences listed, under 40% were seen once; the top ten hold roughly 13%. For these TCRs, the target antigens are not known. The source was cultured CD8+ T cells from PBMCs, collected from culture after CMV antigen stimulation. Every receptor here comes from a human donor in good health (CMV status not recorded). Some clones in this sample may be carry-over from other donors' samples.

This chain joins TRBV10-3 and TRBJ2-4, with D possibly TRBD1 on 6 matching bases. The germline gives CDR1 ENHRY, CDR2 SYGVKD. The CDR3 length is 21 residues. Trimming took off 0 bases at V and 0 bases at J, with 24 bases between the two ends. The CDR3 DNA sequence: TGTGCCATCAGTGAGTCAGAGATGCCGGGACACCCAATACTAGCCAAAAACATTCAGTACTTC. Amino acids: CAISESEMPGHPILAKNIQYF.

This clonotype was seen a few times. The chain carries TRBV12-3 or TRBV12-4 and TRBJ1-2, with no clear D. The CDR3 runs 14 residues. V was shortened by 5 bases and J by 6 bases, with 16 bases between the two germline ends. CDR3 nucleotide sequence: TGTGCCAGCAGTCGTACCGGGCCGAGCGATGGCTACACCTTC. Its translation is CASSRTGPSDGYTF.

This clonotype has more than one count but fewer than ten. V usage is TRBV12-3 or TRBV12-4 and J usage is TRBJ2-3; D might be TRBD1 or TRBD2, each matching 5 bases. Trimming removed 4 bases at V and 4 bases at J, with 12 bases between. This CDR3 is built from 14 residues. The CDR3 is CASSSGTFPDTQYF. CDR3 nucleotide sequence: TGTGCCAGCAGTTCCGGGACCTTTCCAGATACGCAGTATTTT.

The rearrangement uses TRBV11-2 and TRBJ2-5, with 9 positions matching TRBD2. With 4 bases clipped from V and 5 bases from J, the junction kept 2 bases outside the gene matches. Germline values: CDR1 SGHAT, CDR2 FQNNGV. The CDR3 length is 13 residues. The CDR3 DNA sequence: TGTGCCAGCAGCTGGGCGGGGGGGGAGACCCAGTACTTC. Encoded protein: CASSWAGGETQYF.

The chain recombines TRBV27 with TRBJ2-3; 9 bases map to TRBD2. Trimming cost V 7 bases and J 1 base; bases outside gene matches: 3. Germline V lookup: CDR1 MNHEY, CDR2 SMNVEV (reference sequence). The CDR3 contains 14 residues. The CDR3 here is CASKGLAGTDTQYF. The CDR3 bases are TGTGCCAGCAAGGGACTAGCAGGCACAGATACGCAGTATTTT.

Comment on this clonotype: A clone one base away is much larger, so this may be a read error. The J gene is TRBJ2-1, the V gene TRBV7-9; tentative D call: TRBD1 (5 bases). This CDR3 region has 16 residues. Germline V gene lookup returns CDR1 SEHNR and CDR2 FQNEAQ (reference sequence). CDR3 protein: CASSRPGAYRNNAQFF. CDR3 sequence (DNA): TGTGCCAGCAGCCGCCCTGGGGCATATCGGAACAATGCGCAGTTCTTC.

The chain joins TRBV6-6 to TRBJ1-2; D not certain. Trimming stripped 2 bases from V and 5 bases from J, with 9 bases between. The CDR3 length is 13 residues. Germline values: CDR1 MNHNY, CDR2 SVGAGI (reference sequence). The CDR3 protein is CASSYPDPYGYTF. In DNA, the CDR3 is TGTGCCAGCAGTTACCCAGACCCATATGGCTACACCTTC.

This clonotype was counted between two and nine times. J is TRBJ2-5 and V is TRBV2; possible D gene TRBD2, 5 bases. CDR3 length equals 18 residues. CDR1 is SNHLY and CDR2 is FYNNEI in the germline V gene. The V end lost 3 bases, the J end lost 5 bases, and 25 bases lay between the germline ends. The CDR3 DNA reads as TGTGCCAGCAGTGACGGCGGAGGACCCAGCCTTTTGGGCGAGACCCAGTACTTC. It encodes CASSDGGGPSLLGETQYF. The entire variable domain, with the rest obtained from reference TRBV2 and TRBJ2-5, is as follows: EPEVTQTPSHQVTQMGQEVILRCVPISNHLYFYWYRQILGQKVEFLVSFYNNEISEKSEIFDDQFSVERPDGSNFTLKIRSTKLEDSAMYFCASSDGGGPSLLGETQYFGPGTRLLVL.

The chain is built from TRBV27 and TRBJ2-6; D ambiguous. The germline CDR1 and CDR2 sequences are MNHEY and SMNVEV (reference sequence). V was shortened by 3 bases and J by 5 bases, with 5 bases between the two germline ends. There are 13 residues in the CDR3. The CDR3 sequence: CASSFARANVLTF. CDR3 bases: TGTGCCAGCAGTTTCGCCAGGGCCAACGTCCTGACTTTC.

This clonotype was detected a few times. V gene TRBV27 combines with J gene TRBJ1-2, with D perhaps matching TRBD1 (5 bases). V lost 2 bases and J 4 bases, leaving 11 bases between the germline ends. This CDR3 has 14 amino acids. Germline CDR1 MNHEY, CDR2 SMNVEV (reference sequence). The DNA for the CDR3 is TGTGCCAGCAGTTTAGGGGCAGGACCCTATGGCTACACCTTC. Amino acids: CASSLGAGPYGYTF.